This TCR beta chain was retrieved from a study of T-cell memory formation after mild COVID-19 (dated by TCRdb to the early 2020s). For context, the study as a whole: Most TCR sequence clusters were specific to one of the two donors. The cohort was made up of two young adult volunteers, one female and one male, who were previously healthy. In two donors, T-cell clones that expanded and contracted after mild COVID-19 were followed by sequencing TCRalpha and TCRbeta repertoires longitudinally. General conclusions and limits of the study: Clones that contracted from day 15 to 85 showed balanced CD4/CD8 phenotypes, whereas a second wave of clones that expanded from day 15 to 37 leaned towards CD4+. Some responding clones were detected in pre-infection memory, which suggested that pre-existing cross-reactive memory T cells had joined the SARS-CoV-2 response. Whether the second-wave clones peaking on day 37 were SARS-CoV-2 specific was not confirmed. Contracting CD4+ clones were found mainly in CM and EM memory subsets, while CD8+ clones were enriched in EMRA. Only a couple of mild cases were covered in the study, and larger cohorts including severe cases with pre-infection samples were considered necessary.

Sequencing was performed on an Illumina NovaSeq 6000. cDNA libraries for TCRalpha and TCRbeta were prepared by 5'RACE using constant-segment primers, with sample barcodes and unique molecular identifiers added. Trizol reagent was used to extract RNA from every sample. Amplification of the libraries took two PCR steps, and the second step added a second sample barcode plus Illumina TruSeq adapters. Sequencing of libraries was performed on an Illumina NovaSeq with 2 x 150 bp paired-end reads. The published analysis was carried out like this. The reads were demultiplexed and collapsed into UMI-guided consensus sequences using migec v1.2.7. Using mixcr v2.1.11, the UMI consensuses were aligned to TRA and TRB V and J templates and assembled into clonotypes. Clonotypes were classified as expanded or contracted when called significant by both edgeR and NoisET, with noise models trained on biological replicates. edgeR calls used a false discovery rate-adjusted p below 0.01 and a log2 fold-change threshold of 1. As an exploratory analysis of dynamics, max-normalized trajectories of the 1000 most abundant clonotypes were examined by PCA with hierarchical clustering. Each responding clone was given a CD4 or CD8 phenotype based on the CD4+ and CD8+ repertoires, which had been sequenced separately. TCRdb itself trimmed the public reads at Q25 with fastp, ran MiXCR and retained productive beta chains. CDR3 protein sequences are deduplicated, and each keeps its most common genes and DNA. The V and J calls shown here were made by TCRdb, not taken from the authors' results. The sample contains some 270,000 distinct CDR3 sequences, roughly 14% of them found a single time. Jointly, the top ten make up 2.1% of the sample.

Ficoll-Paque density gradient centrifugation was used to isolate PBMCs. The CDR3 runs 12 amino acids, cysteine and phenylalanine included. Of all the DNA, just the CDR3 is kept, 36 bases in frame from base 1. V was cut back by 6 bases and J by 1 base, leaving a gap of 6 bases between them. CDR1 is given as MNHEY and CDR2 as SVGAGI, both from the germline V gene. Comment on this clonotype: The clone's antigen remains unknown. Base qualities are not at hand, and no much larger clone is one base apart.

The V and J genes are TRBV6-5 and TRBJ2-5, with the D gene too uncertain to name. The source material was PBMCs or a T cell subset sorted from them (not recorded which). This TCR was recovered from an adult woman who had mild COVID-19 (a few samples of this study predate the infection). The sample titles of this study are shuffled in the database, so cell type and time point are left out; the donor was told from shared clones. The DNA sequence follows: TGTGCCAGCAGAGAAACCCAAGAGACCCAGTACTTC. This encodes CASRETQETQYF.